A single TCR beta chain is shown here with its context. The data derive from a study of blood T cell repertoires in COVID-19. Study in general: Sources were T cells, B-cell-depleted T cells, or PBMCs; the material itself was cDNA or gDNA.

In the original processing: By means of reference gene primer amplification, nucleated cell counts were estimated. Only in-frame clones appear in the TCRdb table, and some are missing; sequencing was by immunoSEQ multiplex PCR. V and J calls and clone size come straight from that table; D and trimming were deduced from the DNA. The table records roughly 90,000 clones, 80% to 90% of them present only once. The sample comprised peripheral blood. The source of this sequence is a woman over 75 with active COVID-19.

The CDR3 loop reads CASSYYTGTQQYF. The CDR3 DNA sequence: TGTGCCAGCAGTTATTATACCGGGACTCAGCAGTACTTC. The gene calls are TRBV6-2 or TRBV6-3 and TRBJ2-7, with a tentative D call TRBD2 (6 bases). Trimming pared 3 bases from V and 8 bases from J, leaving 14 bases between. This CDR3 is built from 13 residues. Germline V gene lookup returns CDR1 MNHEY and CDR2 SVGEGT.